One and the same sample provided the 6 T cell receptor beta chains below, sequenced in a study of blood T cell repertoires in COVID-19. Assay used: immunoSEQ multiplex PCR; TCRdb lists only in-frame clones, some missing. The sample shows some 120,000 clones, roughly nine tenths of them seen only once. The sequenced sample was peripheral blood. Receptor source: a man between 45 and 60 years old with active COVID-19.

The J gene is TRBJ2-2, the V gene TRBV6-6; D is unresolved. CDR3 length: 12 residues. Germline V gives CDR1 MNHNY, CDR2 SVGAGI (reference sequence). V dropped 6 bases and J dropped 6 bases, with 8 bases sitting between them. The CDR3 is CASSFPAGELFF. As DNA, the CDR3 is TGTGCCAGCAGCTTCCCTGCCGGGGAGCTGTTTTTT.

In DNA form, the CDR3 reads TGTGCCATCAGCCCTAGCGGGGGTGGTGGGGATACGCAGTATTTT. Translation: CAISPSGGGGDTQYF. This rearrangement joins TRBV10-3 to TRBJ2-3; 10 positions match TRBD2. The CDR3 length is 15 residues. Germline V CDR1 and CDR2: ENHRY, SYGVKD. The V segment lost 6 bases and the J segment 6 bases; nucleotides outside the gene matches: 9.

A note on this clone: The same CDR3 also results from other DNA sequences found in this sample. The chain is built from TRBV5-1 and TRBJ1-4, with 8 nucleotides matching TRBD1. This CDR3 spans 14 amino acids. Germline V gene sequence: CDR1 SGHRS, CDR2 YFSETQ. The J segment lost 8 bases and the V segment lost 3 bases, leaving 6 bases of the junction unmatched. CDR3: CASSSQGAREKLFF. In DNA form, the CDR3 reads TGCGCCAGCAGCTCCCAGGGGGCGCGGGAAAAACTGTTTTTT.

The chain joins TRBV10-1 to TRBJ1-1, with D tentatively TRBD1 (5 bases). The CDR3 consists of 13 residues. Trimming took 4 bases from V and 4 from J, leaving 10 bases between them. Germline CDR1 WNHNN, CDR2 SYGVQD (reference sequence). CDR3 in amino acids: CASSAQGSTEAFF. The CDR3 DNA reads as TGCGCCAGCAGTGCTCAGGGATCCACTGAAGCTTTCTTT.

The chain uses TRBV15 and TRBJ1-2; weak D call: TRBD1 (6 bases). The length of the CDR3 is 15 residues. From germline, CDR1 is LNHNV and CDR2 YYDKDF (reference sequence). The V and J ends lost 0 bases and 4 bases respectively, with 12 bases between them. Written as DNA, the CDR3 is TGTGCCACCAGCAGAGAGCGGGGGGCCGGCTATGGCTACACCTTC. This encodes CATSRERGAGYGYTF.

The CDR3 DNA is TGCGCCAGCAGCTTGGAACAGGGGGGCCATGGCTACACCTTC. This encodes CASSLEQGGHGYTF. The chain carries TRBV5-1 and TRBJ1-2, with 8 bases that match TRBD1. CDR1 is SGHRS, CDR2 YFSETQ, per germline. V trimming: 0 bases; J trimming: 6 bases; junction bases outside the gene matches: 4. CDR3 length equals 14 residues.